Detailed here is one T cell receptor beta chain. Sequence at one end of the junction differs from germline and may be a read error. Germline CDR1 is SQVTM and CDR2 is ANQGSEA. The CDR3 runs 14 residues. With a constant-region primer, TCR beta cDNA was made from 400 to 550 ng of total RNA. Nested multiplex PCR, run for three rounds with slightly modified ARM-PCR, yielded TCR beta libraries. TRBV1-TRBV30 forward and Cbeta reverse primers drove the first two roughly 9-cycle rounds. TCRdb independently ran MiXCR on the multiplex PCR reads; one entry per CDR3 protein. The sample comprises about 190,000 distinct CDR3 sequences, about 85% of which are singletons, and 15% to 20% rests with the top ten. The data stem from a study of tumor-infiltrating lymphocytes in primary liver carcinoma. From unsorted bulk tissue weighing about 20-32 mg, DNA and RNA were co-extracted. For each tumor, five separate regions were sampled.

The V and J genes are TRBV29-1 and TRBJ2-7; tentative D call: TRBD1 (7 bases). This clonotype was sampled from a man aged 40-49 years with primary liver carcinoma and hepatitis B virus infection. The sequenced sample consisted of tumor tissue from primary liver carcinoma. This CDR3 is CNVEEQGRTYEQYF. DNA of the CDR3: TGCAACGTTGAGGAACAGGGGAGGACCTACGAGCAGTACTTC.